This is a list of T cell receptor beta chains from one sample in a study of CD4 and CD8 cells across lung adenocarcinoma regions. TCRdb reanalysed the PCR reads using MiXCR and keeps one entry per CDR3 protein. The sample shows approximately 18,000 distinct CDR3 sequences, roughly half of them seen only once. Sequenced sample: CD8+ T cells from the center of a lung tumor. These receptors were collected from a female donor with lung adenocarcinoma. The CD4 and CD8 labels of this study may be unreliable. Both conserved end residues are part of each CDR3. D genes are given only for firm matches. Size values are once, few and many counts, or a class for expanded clones, and some rows have none.

d_call	j_call	v_call	clone_size	cdr3_length	cdr3_aa	cdr3_nt
.	TRBJ1-1	TRBV27	.	13	CASSTTGRTEAFF	TGTGCCAGCAGCACAACAGGGCGTACTGAAGCTTTCTTT
.	TRBJ2-2	TRBV7-2	few	13	CASSSQPTGELFF	TGTGCCAGCAGCTCGCAGCCCACCGGGGAGCTGTTTTTT
.	TRBJ2-3	TRBV5-1	.	14	CASSLGLQGDTQYF	TGCGCCAGCAGCTTGGGACTACAGGGAGATACGCAGTATTTT
.	TRBJ1-4	TRBV6-2/TRBV6-3	.	12	CASSSPLKRLFF	TGTGCCAGCAGTTCGCCGCTGAAACGGCTGTTTTTT
.	TRBJ2-1	TRBV27	many	15	CASSLSPGIYNEQFF	TGTGCCAGCAGTTTATCCCCAGGGATTTACAATGAGCAGTTCTTC
.	TRBJ2-7	TRBV6-1	.	14	CASRRDNTNYEQYF	TGTGCCAGCAGGAGGGACAATACGAACTACGAGCAGTACTTC
TRBD1	TRBJ2-2	TRBV6-1	.	15	CASSWGDRQTGELFF	TGTGCCAGCAGCTGGGGGGACAGGCAGACCGGGGAGCTGTTTTTT
TRBD2	TRBJ2-1	TRBV6-1	.	15	CASSGGTSGSYEQFF	TGTGCCAGCAGTGGGGGTACTAGCGGGAGTTATGAGCAGTTCTTC
TRBD2	TRBJ2-1	TRBV6-1	.	15	CASSRSGRGVGEQFF	TGTGCCAGCAGTCGAAGCGGGAGGGGAGTAGGTGAGCAGTTCTTC
.	TRBJ2-4	TRBV6-5	.	14	CASSYSNKRNIQYF	TGTGCCAGCAGTTACTCGAACAAGAGGAACATTCAGTACTTC
TRBD1	TRBJ2-1	TRBV6-1	.	14	CASSEAGQGLEQFF	TGTGCCAGCAGTGAAGCAGGACAGGGGCTGGAACAGTTCTTC
TRBD2	TRBJ2-1	TRBV6-1	.	14	CASSELAGGNEQFF	TGTGCCAGCAGTGAACTAGCGGGAGGTAATGAGCAGTTCTTC
TRBD2	TRBJ2-1	TRBV10-3	few	14	CAISELAGVNEQFF	TGTGCCATCAGTGAACTAGCGGGAGTTAATGAGCAGTTCTTC
.	TRBJ2-1	TRBV12-3/TRBV12-4	.	14	CASSSGTLSNEQFF	TGTGCCAGCAGTTCCGGGACTCTCAGCAATGAGCAGTTCTTC
.	TRBJ2-1	TRBV7-2	medium-sized	11	CASSFRYEQFF	TGTGCCAGCAGCTTCAGGTATGAGCAGTTCTTC
.	TRBJ2-5	TRBV6-5	large	14	CASSFLQGEETQYF	TGTGCCAGCAGTTTCCTACAGGGAGAAGAGACCCAGTACTTC
TRBD1	TRBJ2-7	TRBV7-2	.	14	CASTPGQGAGEQYF	TGTGCCAGCACTCCGGGACAGGGGGCAGGCGAGCAGTACTTC
TRBD2	TRBJ2-1	TRBV12-3/TRBV12-4	medium-sized	15	CASSSTGGPYNEQFF	TGTGCCAGCAGTTCAACGGGGGGACCCTACAATGAGCAGTTCTTC
TRBD2	TRBJ2-1	TRBV4-2	.	15	CASSPSGSSNNEQFF	TGTGCCAGCAGCCCAAGCGGGAGTTCCAACAATGAGCAGTTCTTC
.	TRBJ1-1	TRBV6-1	.	13	CASSVGTVTETFF	TGTGCCAGCAGTGTGGGGACTGTAACTGAAACTTTTTTT
TRBD2	TRBJ2-1	TRBV19	.	15	CASNSGLAGYNEQFF	TGTGCCAGTAACAGCGGACTAGCGGGGTACAATGAGCAGTTCTTC
.	TRBJ1-1	TRBV6-1	medium-sized	15	CASSEWGQGGTEAFF	TGTGCCAGCAGTGAATGGGGGCAGGGCGGCACTGAAGCTTTCTTT
.	TRBJ2-7	TRBV7-6	.	13	CASSPDISYEQYF	TGTGCCAGCAGCCCGGACATTTCCTACGAGCAGTACTTC
TRBD2	TRBJ2-7	TRBV11-2	.	15	CASSPGYAGGLEQYF	TGTGCCAGCAGCCCCGGATATGCGGGAGGCCTCGAGCAGTACTTC
.	TRBJ2-2	TRBV12-3/TRBV12-4	once	14	CASSFRLPGGELFF	TGTGCCAGCAGTTTCCGACTCCCGGGGGGGGAGCTGTTTTTT
.	TRBJ2-1	TRBV6-1	.	13	CASSEAGRNIQFF	TGTGCCAGCAGTGAAGCAGGGAGGAACATTCAGTTCTTC
.	TRBJ2-5	TRBV10-2	.	14	CASRRTGEGETQYF	TGCGCCAGCAGAAGGACGGGAGAAGGAGAGACCCAGTACTTC
.	TRBJ2-4	TRBV6-1	.	16	CASSEVGLEGQETQYF	TGTGCCAGCAGTGAAGTGGGCTTGGAGGGCCAAGAGACTCAGTACTTC
TRBD2	TRBJ2-5	TRBV6-8	.	16	CASRGLAGGAQETQYF	TGTGCCAGCAGGGGGTTAGCGGGCGGTGCCCAAGAGACCCAGTACTTC
.	TRBJ2-3	TRBV10-3	.	14	CAIRGLANKDTQYF	TGTGCCATCAGGGGCCTGGCCAACAAAGATACTCAGTATTTT
.	TRBJ2-4	TRBV5-1	.	16	CACSFAVAGAKDTQYF	TGCGCGTGCAGCTTCGCGGTGGCGGGGGCGAAAGATACTCAGTACTTC
TRBD1	TRBJ2-1	TRBV6-1	.	14	CASSTGQGGYEQFF	TGTGCCAGCAGTACCGGACAGGGGGGATACGAACAGTTCTTC
.	TRBJ2-1	TRBV10-3	.	15	CAISAKRQSYNEQFF	TGTGCCATCAGTGCCAAGCGGCAATCCTACAATGAGCAGTTCTTC
.	TRBJ2-1	TRBV12-3/TRBV12-4	medium-sized	13	CASSLGEMDEQFF	TGTGCCAGCAGTTTGGGGGAAATGGATGAGCAGTTCTTC
.	TRBJ1-4	TRBV4-2	.	14	CASSQGEGNEKLFF	TGTGCCAGCAGCCAGGGGGAGGGGAATGAAAAACTGTTTTTT
.	TRBJ2-7	TRBV27	large	16	CASSFLGDPFSGEQYF	TGTGCCAGCAGTTTCCTAGGGGACCCATTCTCTGGCGAGCAGTACTTC
.	TRBJ2-5	TRBV7-2	many	13	CASSFPQLETQYF	TGTGCCAGCAGCTTCCCACAGCTGGAGACCCAGTACTTC
TRBD2	TRBJ2-2	TRBV27	medium-sized	14	CASNPGLGVGELFF	TGTGCCAGCAACCCGGGACTAGGAGTCGGGGAGCTGTTTTTT
TRBD2	TRBJ2-1	TRBV10-3	.	17	CASSRRLAGGLADTRYF	TGTGCCAGCAGTCGTCGACTAGCGGGAGGGCTGGCAGATACGCGGTACTTC
TRBD1	TRBJ2-1	TRBV12-3/TRBV12-4	few	14	CASRDRGGLNEQFF	TGTGCCAGCAGGGACAGGGGAGGGCTCAATGAGCAGTTCTTC
.	TRBJ1-1	TRBV12-3/TRBV12-4	.	14	CASRVVDRYTEAFF	TGTGCCAGCAGAGTTGTTGACAGGTACACTGAAGCTTTCTTT
TRBD2	TRBJ2-7	TRBV12-3/TRBV12-4	many	15	CASSPLAGASYEQYF	TGTGCCAGCAGCCCTCTAGCGGGGGCGTCCTACGAGCAGTACTTC
.	TRBJ2-7	TRBV6-1	.	14	CASRLTGPSYEQYF	TGTGCCAGCAGACTGACAGGTCCCTCCTACGAGCAGTACTTC
TRBD2	TRBJ2-7	TRBV7-2	.	14	CASSLGSGNYEQYF	TGTGCCAGCAGCTTAGGTAGCGGGAACTACGAGCAGTACTTC
.	TRBJ2-2	TRBV7-2	.	15	CASSLNSANTGELFF	TGTGCCAGCAGCTTAAACAGCGCGAACACCGGGGAGCTGTTTTTT
TRBD1	TRBJ2-7	TRBV4-2	few	16	CASSQDRLGQGYEQYF	TGTGCCAGCAGCCAAGATCGATTGGGACAGGGGTACGAGCAGTACTTC
.	TRBJ2-5	TRBV7-8	few	15	CASSLVGTLQETQYF	TGTGCCAGCAGCTTAGTCGGGACACTTCAAGAGACCCAGTACTTC
.	TRBJ2-7	TRBV27	.	15	CGSSSGLRATDTQYF	TGTGGCAGCAGCTCCGGGCTAAGAGCCACAGATACGCAGTACTTC
TRBD2	TRBJ2-1	TRBV25-1	medium-sized	14	CASRNLAGVGEQFF	TGTGCCAGCAGAAACCTAGCGGGAGTGGGGGAGCAGTTCTTC
TRBD2	TRBJ2-5	TRBV6-1	.	16	CASRRLAGGNQETQYF	TGTGCCAGCAGACGACTAGCGGGAGGAAACCAAGAGACCCAGTACTTC
.	TRBJ2-4	TRBV11-2	.	15	CASSPGLRGSDIQYF	TGTGCCAGCAGCCCGGGGCTGCGAGGCAGTGACATTCAGTACTTT
TRBD2	TRBJ2-1	TRBV6-1	few	16	CASTSRRLAAYNEQFF	TGTGCCAGCACCTCTAGACGACTAGCAGCCTACAATGAGCAGTTCTTC